This TCR beta chain was documented in a study of T cell repertoires in cytomegalovirus infection. Study conclusions and caveats: CMV carriers with the relevant HLA were identified by cumulative public TCR beta family frequency. CMV-specific TCR beta clonotypes restricted by HLA-C were the ones dominating the ex vivo response.

MiXCR, run by TCRdb on the reads, gives a single entry per CDR3 protein. The data contain 400,000 to 600,000 distinct CDR3 sequences, about 42% of them seen just once; the ten biggest clones take up 40% to 50%. The CDR3 has 13 residues. Trimming took off 5 bases at V and 2 bases at J, with 9 bases between the two ends. On this clonotype: Its antigen is currently unknown.

The receptor comes from a human donor in good health (CMV status not recorded). Some clones in this sample may be carry-over from other donors' samples. The V gene is TRBV12-3 or TRBV12-4, the J gene TRBJ2-5; possibly TRBD1 for D (5 bases). The sequenced sample was cultured PBMCs, obtained from culture after CMV antigen stimulation. The CDR3 sequence is CASSQGNQETQYF. As DNA, the CDR3 is TGTGCCAGCAGTCAGGGAAATCAAGAGACCCAGTACTTC.